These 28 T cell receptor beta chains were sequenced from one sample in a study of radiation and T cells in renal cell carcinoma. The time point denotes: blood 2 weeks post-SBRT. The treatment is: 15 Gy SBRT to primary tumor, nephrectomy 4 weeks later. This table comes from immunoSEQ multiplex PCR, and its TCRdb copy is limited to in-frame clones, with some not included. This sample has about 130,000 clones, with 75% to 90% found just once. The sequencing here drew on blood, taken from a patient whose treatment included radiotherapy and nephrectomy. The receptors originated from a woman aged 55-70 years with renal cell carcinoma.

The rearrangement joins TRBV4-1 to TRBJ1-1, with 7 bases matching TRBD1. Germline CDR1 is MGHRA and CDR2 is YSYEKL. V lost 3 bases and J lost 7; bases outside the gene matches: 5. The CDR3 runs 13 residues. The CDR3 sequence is CASSHGQDLEAFF. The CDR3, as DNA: TGCGCCAGCAGCCACGGACAGGACCTTGAAGCTTTCTTT.

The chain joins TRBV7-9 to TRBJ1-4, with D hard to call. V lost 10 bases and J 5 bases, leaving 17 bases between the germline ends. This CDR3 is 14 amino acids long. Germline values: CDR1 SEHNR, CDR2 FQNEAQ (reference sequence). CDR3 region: CATRKDGSNEKLFF. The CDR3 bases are TGTGCCACCAGAAAGGACGGCTCGAATGAAAAACTGTTTTTT. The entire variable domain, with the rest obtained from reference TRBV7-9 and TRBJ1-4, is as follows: DTGVSQNPRHKITKRGQNVTFRCDPISEHNRLYWYRQTLGQGPEFLTYFQNEAQLEKSRLLSDRFSAERPKGSFSTLEIQRTEQGDSAMYLCATRKDGSNEKLFFGSGTQLSVL.

The CDR3 spells CASNELGVANTEAFF. CDR3 DNA sequence: TGTGCCAGCAACGAATTAGGGGTCGCGAACACTGAAGCTTTCTTT. This sequence joins TRBV7-9 and TRBJ1-1, with D possibly TRBD1 on 5 matching bases. Germline CDR1 SEHNR, CDR2 FQNEAQ (reference sequence). The CDR3 has 15 amino acids. The V gene lost 7 bases and the J gene lost 1 base, with 16 bases spanning the gap.

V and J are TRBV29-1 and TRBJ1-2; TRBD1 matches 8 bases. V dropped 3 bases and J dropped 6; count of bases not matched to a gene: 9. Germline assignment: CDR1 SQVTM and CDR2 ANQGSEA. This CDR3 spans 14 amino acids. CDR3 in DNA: TGCAGCGTTGATAACGGACAGGGAAGAAATGGCTACACCTTC. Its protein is CSVDNGQGRNGYTF.

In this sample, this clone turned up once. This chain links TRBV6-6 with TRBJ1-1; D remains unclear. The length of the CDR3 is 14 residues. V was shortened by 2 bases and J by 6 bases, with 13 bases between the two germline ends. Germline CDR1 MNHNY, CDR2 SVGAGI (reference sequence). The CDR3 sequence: CASSYGSKGAEAFF. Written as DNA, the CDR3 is TGTGCCAGCAGTTACGGATCAAAGGGCGCTGAAGCTTTCTTT.

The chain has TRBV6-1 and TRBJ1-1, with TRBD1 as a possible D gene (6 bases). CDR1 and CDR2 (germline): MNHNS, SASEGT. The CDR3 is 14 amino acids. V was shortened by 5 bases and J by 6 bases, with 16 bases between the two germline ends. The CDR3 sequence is CASSRQELFAEAFF. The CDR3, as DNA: TGTGCCAGCAGTAGACAGGAGTTATTTGCTGAAGCTTTCTTT.

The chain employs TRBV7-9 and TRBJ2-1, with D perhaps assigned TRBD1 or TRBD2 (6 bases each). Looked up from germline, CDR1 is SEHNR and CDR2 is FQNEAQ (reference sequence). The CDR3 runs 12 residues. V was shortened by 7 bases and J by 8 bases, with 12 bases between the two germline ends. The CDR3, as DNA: TGTGCCAGCACCACAGGGAGGCATGAGCAGTTCTTC. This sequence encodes CASTTGRHEQFF.

The CDR3 region has the DNA TGTGCCAGCAGTGAAGCACAGGGCCCCCTTCGGAAACTGTTTTTT. Its translation is CASSEAQGPLRKLFF. This chain joins TRBV25-1 and TRBJ1-4; weak D call: TRBD1 (6 bases). This CDR3 is built from 15 residues. From germline, CDR1 is MGHDK and CDR2 SYGVNS. The V end lost 2 bases, the J end lost 11 bases, and 18 bases lay between the germline ends. Complete variable domain (other parts from reference TRBV25-1 and TRBJ1-4): EADIYQTPRYLVIGTGKKITLECSQTMGHDKMYWYQQDPGMELHLIHYSYGVNSTEKGDLSSESTVSRIRTEHFPLTLESARPSHTSQYLCASSEAQGPLRKLFFGSGTQLSVL.

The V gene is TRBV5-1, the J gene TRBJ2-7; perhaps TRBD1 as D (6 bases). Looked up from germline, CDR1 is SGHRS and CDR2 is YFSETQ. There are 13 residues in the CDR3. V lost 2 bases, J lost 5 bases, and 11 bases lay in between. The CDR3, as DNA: TGCGCCAGCAGCTTCCCACAGGGCAACGAGCAGTACTTC. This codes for CASSFPQGNEQYF.

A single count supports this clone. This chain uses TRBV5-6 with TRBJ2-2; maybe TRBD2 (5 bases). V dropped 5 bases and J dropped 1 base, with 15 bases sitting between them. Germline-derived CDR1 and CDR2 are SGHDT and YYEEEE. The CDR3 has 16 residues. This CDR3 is CASSSPGLRNTGELFF. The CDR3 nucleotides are TGTGCCAGCAGTTCTCCCGGACTCAGGAACACCGGGGAGCTGTTTTTT.

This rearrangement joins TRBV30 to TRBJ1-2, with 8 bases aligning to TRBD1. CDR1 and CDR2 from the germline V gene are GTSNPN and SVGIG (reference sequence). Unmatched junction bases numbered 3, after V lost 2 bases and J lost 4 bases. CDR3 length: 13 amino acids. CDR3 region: CAWSIGQGYGYTF. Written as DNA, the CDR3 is TGTGCCTGGAGTATCGGACAGGGCTATGGCTACACCTTC.

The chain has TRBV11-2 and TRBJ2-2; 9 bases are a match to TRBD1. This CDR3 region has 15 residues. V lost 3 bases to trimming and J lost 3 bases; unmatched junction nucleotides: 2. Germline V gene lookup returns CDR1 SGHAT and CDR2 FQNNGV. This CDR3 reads CASSLDRGHTGELFF. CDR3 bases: TGTGCCAGCAGCTTGGACAGGGGCCACACCGGGGAGCTGTTTTTT.

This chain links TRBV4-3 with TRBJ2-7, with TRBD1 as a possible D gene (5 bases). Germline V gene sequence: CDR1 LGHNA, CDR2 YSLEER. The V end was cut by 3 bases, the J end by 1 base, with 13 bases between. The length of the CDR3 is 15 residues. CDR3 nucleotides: TGCGCCAGCAGCCAGGGGCCAGAAGGGTCCTACGAGCAGTACTTC. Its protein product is CASSQGPEGSYEQYF.

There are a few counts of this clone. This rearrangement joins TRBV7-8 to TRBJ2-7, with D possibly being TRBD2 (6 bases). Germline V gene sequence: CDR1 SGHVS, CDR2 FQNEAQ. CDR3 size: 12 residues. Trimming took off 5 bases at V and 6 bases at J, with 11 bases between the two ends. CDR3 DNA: TGTGCCAGCAGCCCCTGGGGAGGCGAGCAGTACTTC. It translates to CASSPWGGEQYF.

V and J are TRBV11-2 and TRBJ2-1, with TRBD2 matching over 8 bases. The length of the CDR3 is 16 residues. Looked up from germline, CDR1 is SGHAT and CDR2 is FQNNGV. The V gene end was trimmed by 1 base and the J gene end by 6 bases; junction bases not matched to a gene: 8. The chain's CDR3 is CASSLVTSGGSNEQFF. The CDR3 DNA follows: TGTGCCAGCAGCTTAGTAACCAGCGGGGGAAGCAATGAGCAGTTCTTC.

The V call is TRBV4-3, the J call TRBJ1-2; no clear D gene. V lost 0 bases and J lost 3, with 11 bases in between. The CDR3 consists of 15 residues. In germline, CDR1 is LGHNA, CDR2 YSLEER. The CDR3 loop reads CASSQDLTRHYGYTF. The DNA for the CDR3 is TGCGCCAGCAGCCAAGATTTGACCAGGCACTATGGCTACACCTTC.

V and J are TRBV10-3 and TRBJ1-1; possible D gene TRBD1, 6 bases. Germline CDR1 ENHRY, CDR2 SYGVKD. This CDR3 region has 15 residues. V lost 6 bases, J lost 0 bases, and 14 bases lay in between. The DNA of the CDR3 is TGTGCCATCAGCCAACAGGGACTGATGAACACTGAAGCTTTCTTT. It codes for CAISQQGLMNTEAFF.

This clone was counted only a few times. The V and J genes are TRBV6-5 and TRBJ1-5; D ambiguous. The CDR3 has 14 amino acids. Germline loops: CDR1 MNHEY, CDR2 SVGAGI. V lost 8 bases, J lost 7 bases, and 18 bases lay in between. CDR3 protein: CASSYRGNRQPQHF. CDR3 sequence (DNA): TGTGCCAGCTCCTACCGGGGTAATAGACAGCCCCAGCATTTT.

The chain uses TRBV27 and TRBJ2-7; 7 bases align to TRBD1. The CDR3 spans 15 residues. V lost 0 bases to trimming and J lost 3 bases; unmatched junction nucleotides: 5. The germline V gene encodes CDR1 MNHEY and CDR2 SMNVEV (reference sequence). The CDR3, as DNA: TGTGCCAGCAGTTTATCGTCGGGACAGAACTACGAGCAGTACTTC. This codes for CASSLSSGQNYEQYF.

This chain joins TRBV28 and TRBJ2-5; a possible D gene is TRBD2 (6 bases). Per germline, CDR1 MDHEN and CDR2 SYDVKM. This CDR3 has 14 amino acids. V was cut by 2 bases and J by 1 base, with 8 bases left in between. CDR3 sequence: CASSLAGPQETQYF. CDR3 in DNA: TGTGCCAGCAGTTTAGCGGGGCCCCAAGAGACCCAGTACTTC.

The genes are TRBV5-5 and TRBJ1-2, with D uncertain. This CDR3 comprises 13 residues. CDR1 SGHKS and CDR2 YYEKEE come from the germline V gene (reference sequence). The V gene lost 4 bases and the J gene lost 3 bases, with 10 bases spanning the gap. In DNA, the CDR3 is TGTGCCAGCAGCCCGGACGTATACTATGGCTACACCTTC. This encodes CASSPDVYYGYTF.

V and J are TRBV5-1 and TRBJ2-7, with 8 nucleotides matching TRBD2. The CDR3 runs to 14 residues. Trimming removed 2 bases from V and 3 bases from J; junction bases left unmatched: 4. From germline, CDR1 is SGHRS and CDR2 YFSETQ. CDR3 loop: CASSFGRGNYEQYF. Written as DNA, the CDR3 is TGCGCCAGCAGCTTCGGGAGGGGGAACTACGAGCAGTACTTC.

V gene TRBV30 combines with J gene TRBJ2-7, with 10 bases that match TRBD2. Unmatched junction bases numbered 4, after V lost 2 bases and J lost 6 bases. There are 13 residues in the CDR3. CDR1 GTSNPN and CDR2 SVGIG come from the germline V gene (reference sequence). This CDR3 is CAWSPSGSGEQYF. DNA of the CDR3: TGTGCCTGGAGTCCTAGCGGGAGTGGCGAGCAGTACTTC.

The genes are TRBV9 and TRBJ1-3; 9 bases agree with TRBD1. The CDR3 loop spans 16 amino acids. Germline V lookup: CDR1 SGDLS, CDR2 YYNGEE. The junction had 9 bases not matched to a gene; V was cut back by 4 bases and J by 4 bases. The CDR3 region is CASSFGTGSGGNTIYF. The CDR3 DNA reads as TGTGCCAGCAGCTTCGGGACAGGGTCGGGGGGAAACACCATATATTTT.

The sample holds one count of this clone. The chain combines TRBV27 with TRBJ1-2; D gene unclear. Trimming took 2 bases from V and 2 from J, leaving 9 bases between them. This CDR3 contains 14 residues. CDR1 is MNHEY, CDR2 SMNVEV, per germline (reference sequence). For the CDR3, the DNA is TGTGCCAGCAGTTTACGGTTAGGGAACTATGGCTACACCTTC. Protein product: CASSLRLGNYGYTF.

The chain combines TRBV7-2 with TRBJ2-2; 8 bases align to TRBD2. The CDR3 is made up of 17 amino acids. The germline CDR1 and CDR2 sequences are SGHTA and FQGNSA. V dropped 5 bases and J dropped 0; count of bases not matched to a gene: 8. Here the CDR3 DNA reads TGTGCCAGCAGCGTATCTGCTAGCGGGTCGAACACCGGGGAGCTGTTTTTT. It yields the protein CASSVSASGSNTGELFF.

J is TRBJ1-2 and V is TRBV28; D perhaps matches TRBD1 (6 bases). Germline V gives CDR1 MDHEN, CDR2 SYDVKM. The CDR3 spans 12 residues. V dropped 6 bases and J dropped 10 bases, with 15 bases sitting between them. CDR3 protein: CASRTPGAHYTF. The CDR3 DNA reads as TGTGCCAGCAGGACTCCAGGGGCTCACTACACCTTC.

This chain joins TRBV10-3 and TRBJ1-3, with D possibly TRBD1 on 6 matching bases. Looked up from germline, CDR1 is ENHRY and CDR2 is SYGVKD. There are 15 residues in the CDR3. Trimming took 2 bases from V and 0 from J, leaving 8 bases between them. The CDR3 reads CAISEGGLSGNTIYF. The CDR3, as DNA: TGTGCCATCAGTGAGGGGGGCCTCTCTGGAAACACCATATATTTT.